What follows are 5 T cell receptor beta chains derived from one specimen sequenced in a study of cytotoxic CD8 clonotypes in ibrutinib-treated CLL. Here immunoSEQ multiplex PCR was the method, and the copy in TCRdb shows in-frame clones only, minus some. This sample has about 43,000 clones, with 55% to 80% found just once. The sample consisted of PBMCs, taken after 12 months of ibrutinib treatment. Every receptor here comes from a human donor with chronic lymphocytic leukemia.

The chain has TRBV7-9 and TRBJ1-2; 9 nucleotides agree with TRBD1. The V gene end was trimmed by 8 bases and the J gene end by 8 bases; junction bases not matched to a gene: 3. Germline CDR1 reads SEHNR; CDR2 reads FQNEAQ (reference sequence). The CDR3 runs to 11 residues. In DNA, the CDR3 is TGTGCCAGCGGACAGGGGCTAGGCTACACCTTC. Translated, it gives CASGQGLGYTF.

The chain joins TRBV6-5 to TRBJ2-1, with 7 nucleotides matching TRBD1. This CDR3 is built from 14 residues. The germline CDR1 and CDR2 sequences are MNHEY and SVGAGI. V trimming: 4 bases; J trimming: 7 bases; junction bases outside the gene matches: 7. The DNA for the CDR3 is TGTGCCAGCAGTTCGACAGGGTTTGGGAATGAGCAGTTCTTC. Amino acids: CASSSTGFGNEQFF.

J is TRBJ1-2 and V is TRBV5-1, with a possible D match to TRBD1 (6 bases). Trimming took 4 bases from V and 2 from J, leaving 12 bases between them. The length of the CDR3 is 14 residues. Germline-derived CDR1 and CDR2 are SGHRS and YFSETQ. This CDR3 is CASSGRTDNYGYTF. The DNA of the CDR3 is TGCGCCAGCAGCGGACGGACAGACAACTATGGCTACACCTTC.

This sequence joins TRBV27 and TRBJ2-7; 10 bases map to TRBD2. With 6 bases clipped from V and 3 bases from J, the junction kept 14 bases outside the gene matches. The CDR3 extends over 17 amino acids. CDR1 is MNHEY, CDR2 SMNVEV, per germline (reference sequence). The CDR3 spells CASSRSSLAGDLYEQYF. The DNA of the CDR3 is TGTGCCAGCAGCCGTAGTTCGCTAGCGGGGGACCTCTACGAGCAGTACTTC.

This clone has only a few counts. The chain uses TRBV7-2 and TRBJ2-2; no reliable D call. Germline CDR1 reads SGHTA; CDR2 reads FQGNSA. V dropped 2 bases and J dropped 2 bases, with 6 bases sitting between them. This CDR3 comprises 14 residues. The CDR3 here is CASSLRQNTGELFF. DNA of the CDR3: TGTGCCAGCAGCTTAAGACAAAACACCGGGGAGCTGTTTTTT.